The 9 T cell receptor beta chains in this list originate from one sample, sequenced in a study of molecular identifiers for immune sequencing clone quantification. TCRdb re-derived calls from the PCR reads in MiXCR, one entry per CDR3 protein. The table lists 75,000 to 100,000 distinct CDR3 sequences, 19% of them singletons. Input material: naive CD8+ T cells from blood, with Jurkat cell RNA spiked in. Subset of the sample: FACS-sorted CD8+CD4-CCR7+CD45RA+ naive T cells. These TCRs come from a human donor in good health. Some libraries in this study had Jurkat cell RNA spiked in.

In regard to this clonotype: It may be a read error: a sequence one base away is much more abundant. This chain links TRBV7-9 with TRBJ2-7; D is uncertain. The CDR3 has 11 amino acids. Looked up from germline, CDR1 is SEHNR and CDR2 is FQNEAQ (reference sequence). CDR3 amino acids: CASSFTYGQYF. The DNA of the CDR3 is TGTGCCAGCAGCTTCACGTACGGGCAGTACTTC.

This clonotype has ten or more counts. The chain's CDR3 is CASSHGQGSYEQYF. As DNA, the CDR3 is TGCGCCAGCAGCCATGGACAGGGATCATACGAGCAGTACTTC. The V and J genes are TRBV4-3 and TRBJ2-7; 8 bases map to TRBD1. This CDR3 is built from 14 residues. Germline lookup yields CDR1 LGHNA and CDR2 YSLEER. The V gene end was trimmed by 3 bases and the J gene end by 4 bases; junction bases not matched to a gene: 5.

This clonotype was seen at least ten times. This chain uses TRBV7-9 with TRBJ2-7, with D perhaps TRBD1 (5 bases). The CDR3 sequence is 12 residues long. V lost 4 bases and J 6 bases, leaving 10 bases between the germline ends. Germline V lookup: CDR1 SEHNR, CDR2 FQNEAQ (reference sequence). The CDR3 coding sequence is TGTGCCAGCAGCTCCGACAGCCTCGAGCAGTACTTC. Protein product: CASSSDSLEQYF.

Ten or more counts support this clonotype. The chain has TRBV28 and TRBJ2-7, with D perhaps TRBD2 (6 bases). Trimming removed 3 bases at V and 6 bases at J, with 12 bases between. This CDR3 is built from 13 residues. The germline CDR1 and CDR2 sequences are MDHEN and SYDVKM. CDR3 nucleotide sequence: TGTGCCAGCAGTTTTGCGGGATATCGCGAGCAGTACTTC. Translation gives CASSFAGYREQYF.

In this sample, this clonotype turned up many times. The rearrangement links TRBV20-1 to TRBJ2-7, with D possibly matching TRBD2 (5 bases). The CDR3 covers 14 residues. CDR1 and CDR2 from the germline V gene are DFQATT and SNEGSKA (reference sequence). V was shortened by 3 bases and J by 1 base, with 13 bases between the two germline ends. As DNA, the CDR3 is TGCAGTGCTAGTGCTGGACTGGGTTCCTACGAGCAGTACTTC. It codes for CSASAGLGSYEQYF.

This clonotype was seen repeatedly, ten times or more. The CDR3 loop reads CASSFDRGLGNTIYF. In nucleotides, the CDR3 is TGTGCCAGCAGCTTCGACAGGGGGCTCGGAAACACCATATATTTT. The chain joins TRBV28 to TRBJ1-3, with 10 bases aligning to TRBD1. Per germline, CDR1 MDHEN and CDR2 SYDVKM. The CDR3 loop spans 15 amino acids. Germline trimming cut 6 bases from V and 4 bases from J; bases unmatched to any gene: 6.

Many counts were recorded for this clonotype. CDR3 sequence (DNA): TGTGCCAGCAGTTACCCCCGTCCCGATCAGCCCCAGCATTTT. Protein product: CASSYPRPDQPQHF. The genes are TRBV6-2 or TRBV6-3 and TRBJ1-5; D gene uncertain. Germline CDR1 and CDR2: MNHEY and SVGEGT. The CDR3 runs to 14 residues. Trimming removed 2 bases from V and 5 bases from J, with 10 bases in between.

The sample holds many counts of this clonotype. The chain has TRBV30 and TRBJ2-7; D call uncertain. CDR1 and CDR2 (germline): GTSNPN, SVGIG (reference sequence). The CDR3 contains 12 residues. V lost 2 bases and J lost 0, with 5 bases in between. CDR3 protein: CAWSRTSYEQYF. The CDR3 nucleotides read TGTGCCTGGAGTCGGACCTCCTACGAGCAGTACTTC.

On this clonotype itself: A junction boundary mismatches the germline segment, possibly from a read error. The chain links TRBV7-9 to TRBJ2-2; D gene uncertain. The length of the CDR3 is 17 residues. Germline CDR1 is SEHNR and CDR2 is FQNEAQ (reference sequence). DNA of the CDR3: TGTGCCCGCAGCTTAGGCGGTTACGGCTTGAACACCGGGGAGCTGTTTTTT. As protein: CARSLGGYGLNTGELFF.